This T cell receptor (beta chain) is from a study of PD-1 blockade in classical Hodgkin lymphoma. Regarding the study as a whole: Relapsed/refractory patients reportedly had lower baseline diversity than newly diagnosed patients.

V dropped 5 bases and J dropped 7 bases, with 23 bases sitting between them. This CDR3 comprises 16 residues. CDR1 is MDHEN, CDR2 SYDVKM, per germline. As concerns this clone: Its specificity is unknown.

With no exception, relapse followed autologous stem cell transplantation in all patients, and brentuximab vedotin exposure varied. Clones were sequenced by immunoSEQ multiplex PCR, and TCRdb holds only the in-frame ones, with some missing. The table lists 50,000 or so clones, just under 75% of them singletons. The chain is built from TRBV28 and TRBJ1-1; TRBD1 is a possible D gene (5 bases). The specimen comprised peripheral blood mononuclear cells (PBMCs), sampled before the second cycle of nivolumab. The TCR originated in a human donor with classical Hodgkin lymphoma. The CDR3 DNA is TGTGCCAGCAGTCCACGCGGTGGGGGACCTGATGGTGAAGCTTTCTTT. This encodes CASSPRGGGPDGEAFF.